Each of the 10 T cell receptor beta chains below was sequenced from the same sample in a study of patients and donors after allogeneic stem cell transplantation. TCRdb re-derived calls from the RT-PCR reads in MiXCR, one entry per CDR3 protein. The data contain over 400,000 distinct CDR3 sequences, 16% of them singletons. Sequenced material: blood, either unsorted or a sorted T cell fraction (not recorded which). These receptors originate from a human donor who was either an allogeneic HSCT recipient or a stem cell or donor lymphocyte infusion donor (not recorded which). It is not recorded whose cells these are; they may come from a transplant donor.

The J gene is TRBJ1-4, the V gene TRBV13, with TRBD1 as a possible D gene (5 bases). The length of the CDR3 is 14 residues. The V and J ends lost 4 bases and 8 bases respectively, with 14 bases between them. Per the germline V gene, CDR1 is PRHDT and CDR2 is FYEKMQ (reference sequence). In DNA form, the CDR3 reads TGTGCCAGCAGCTCATACTCTGGGGGGGAAAAACTGTTTTTT. It encodes CASSSYSGGEKLFF.

This clonotype was recorded a few times. V is TRBV12-5 and J is TRBJ2-2; a weak D match, TRBD2 (5 bases). The CDR3 runs 16 residues. CDR1 and CDR2 (germline): LGHNT, FRNRAP. Between the trimmed V and J ends, which lost 4 bases and 2 bases, there was a span of 14 bases. The CDR3 region has the DNA TGTGCTAGTGGTTCCCTTACTAGAAAAAACACCGGGGAGCTGTTTTTT. Translation: CASGSLTRKNTGELFF.

This clonotype was seen a handful of times. The V gene is TRBV20-1, the J gene TRBJ1-4; D uncertain. The CDR3 sequence is 14 residues long. The V gene lost 3 bases and the J gene lost 1 base, with 9 bases spanning the gap. Germline CDR1 DFQATT, CDR2 SNEGSKA (reference sequence). The CDR3, as DNA: TGCAGTGCTAGGTTAGGAATAACTAATGAAAAACTGTTTTTT. Translation gives CSARLGITNEKLFF.

The chain employs TRBV21-1 and TRBJ2-5; the D call in the table, TRBD1, was not verified against the DNA. TRBV21-1 is assigned pseudogene status. This CDR3 is built from 13 residues. CDR3 amino acids: CASSAGAVETQYF. CDR3 bases: TGTGCCAGCAGTGCCGGGGCAGTAGAGACCCAGTACTTC.

This sequence joins TRBV9 and TRBJ2-6; D is uncertain. Germline values: CDR1 SGDLS, CDR2 YYNGEE. CDR3 length equals 15 residues. V was cut by 1 base and J by 0 bases, with 5 bases left in between. The CDR3 loop reads CASSVRGSGANVLTF. CDR3 DNA: TGTGCCAGCAGCGTACGCGGCTCTGGGGCCAACGTCCTGACTTTC.

The rearrangement joins TRBV12-3 or TRBV12-4 to TRBJ2-7, with D hard to call. CDR3 length: 13 residues. The CDR3 nucleotides are TGTGCAAGAAGGTCCAGAGTGTTCTACGAGCAGTACTTC. Translation gives CARRSRVFYEQYF.

The V and J genes are TRBV7-9 and TRBJ1-6; TRBD1 aligns across 7 bases. The ends lost 5 bases at V and 7 bases at J; junction bases unmatched: 11. Germline V gene data show CDR1 as SEHNR and CDR2 as FQNEAQ (reference sequence). The CDR3 is 16 amino acids. CDR3 sequence (DNA): TGTGCCAGCAGCCTACAGGGGCCCCTTAAGAATTCACCCCTCCACTTT. Its translation is CASSLQGPLKNSPLHF.

This clonotype came up a few times. The rearrangement links TRBV5-1 to TRBJ2-5, with TRBD1 as a possible D gene (5 bases). The CDR3 totals 12 residues. In germline, CDR1 is SGHRS, CDR2 YFSETQ. Trimming shortened V by 4 bases and J by 3 bases, and 7 bases separated the two germline ends. This CDR3 is CASSRQKETQYF. CDR3 DNA sequence: TGCGCCAGCAGCCGACAGAAAGAGACCCAGTACTTC.

V gene TRBV7-9 combines with J gene TRBJ1-1; D gene uncertain. Germline V gene sequence: CDR1 SEHNR, CDR2 FQNEAQ (reference sequence). V was pared by 2 bases and J by 0 bases, with 7 bases between. The CDR3 contains 14 residues. CDR3 residues: CASSLLLMNTEAFF. The CDR3 nucleotides read TGTGCCAGCAGCTTACTGTTAATGAACACTGAAGCTTTCTTT.

V and J are TRBV27 and TRBJ2-7, with D hard to call. Germline values: CDR1 MNHEY, CDR2 SMNVEV (reference sequence). The CDR3 consists of 13 residues. V was pared by 5 bases and J by 5 bases, with 13 bases between. Here the CDR3 reads CASSPTGSHEQYF. The DNA for the CDR3 is TGTGCCAGCAGTCCCACCGGCAGCCACGAGCAGTACTTC.